Listed below are T cell receptor beta chains from one sample, sequenced in a study of blood T cell repertoires in COVID-19. Clones were read by immunoSEQ multiplex PCR, and TCRdb kept only the in-frame ones, dropping some. The sample carries tens of thousands of clones, more than 70% recorded once. The specimen was peripheral blood. The receptors come from a man between 65 and 85 years old with active or convalescent COVID-19. Both conserved end residues are trimmed from each CDR3.

v_call: TRBV6-1; cdr3_aa: ASSETGGQPQH
v_call: TRBV5-1; cdr3_aa: ASSLGEEGYT
v_call: TRBV3-1/TRBV3-2; cdr3_aa: ASSLEGGEQF
v_call: TRBV2; cdr3_aa: ASRRTGETNEKLF
v_call: TRBV9; cdr3_aa: ASSPPGNYGYT
v_call: TRBV3-1/TRBV3-2; cdr3_aa: ASSQEFLSGGVGEQF
v_call: TRBV2; cdr3_aa: ASTRQRGGYSNQPQH
v_call: TRBV12-3/TRBV12-4; cdr3_aa: ASGQRYGYT
v_call: TRBV6-5; cdr3_aa: ASRTTTGVGGKLF
v_call: TRBV7-3; cdr3_aa: ASRAEENTEAF
v_call: TRBV5-4; cdr3_aa: ASSLGGGLVAGELF
v_call: TRBV15; cdr3_aa: ATSRGQRRDGYT
v_call: TRBV5-1; cdr3_aa: ASSLGSGGAKETQY
v_call: TRBV18; cdr3_aa: ASSPPGNRGEGEAF
v_call: TRBV10-1; cdr3_aa: ASSEGGPTNTQY
v_call: TRBV6-5; cdr3_aa: ASSYSGGGQPQH
v_call: TRBV10-3; cdr3_aa: AIRSPSTDTQY
v_call: TRBV7-9; cdr3_aa: ASSPGVTGELF
v_call: TRBV18; cdr3_aa: ASSPGSETQY
v_call: TRBV10-3; cdr3_aa: AMGGGERTGYT
v_call: TRBV3-1/TRBV3-2; cdr3_aa: ASSDGQGATYGYT
v_call: TRBV7-9; cdr3_aa: ASSLGVDNYT
v_call: TRBV3-1/TRBV3-2; cdr3_aa: ASSPDRANEKLF
v_call: TRBV30; cdr3_aa: AWSGTGGNQPQH